This TCR beta chain was observed in a study of preoperative IRX-2 immunotherapy in early breast cancer. Treatment meaning: preoperative locoregional IRX-2 cytokine immunotherapy. The method was immunoSEQ multiplex PCR; TCRdb's version includes in-frame clones alone and lacks a portion of them. The sample yields roughly 93,000 clones, approximately 90% seen once. This CDR3 comprises 13 residues. The J segment lost 2 bases and the V segment lost 6 bases, leaving 3 bases of the junction unmatched. The receptor was derived from a human donor with breast cancer. The material sequenced was tumor tissue, taken after IRX-2 immunotherapy. The chain carries TRBV23-1 and TRBJ1-2; TRBD1 matches at 7 bases. TRBV23-1 is marked as an open reading frame, function uncertain. In nucleotides, the CDR3 is TGCGCCAGCAGCTTGGGACAGAACTATGGCTACACCTTC. Translating gives CASSLGQNYGYTF.